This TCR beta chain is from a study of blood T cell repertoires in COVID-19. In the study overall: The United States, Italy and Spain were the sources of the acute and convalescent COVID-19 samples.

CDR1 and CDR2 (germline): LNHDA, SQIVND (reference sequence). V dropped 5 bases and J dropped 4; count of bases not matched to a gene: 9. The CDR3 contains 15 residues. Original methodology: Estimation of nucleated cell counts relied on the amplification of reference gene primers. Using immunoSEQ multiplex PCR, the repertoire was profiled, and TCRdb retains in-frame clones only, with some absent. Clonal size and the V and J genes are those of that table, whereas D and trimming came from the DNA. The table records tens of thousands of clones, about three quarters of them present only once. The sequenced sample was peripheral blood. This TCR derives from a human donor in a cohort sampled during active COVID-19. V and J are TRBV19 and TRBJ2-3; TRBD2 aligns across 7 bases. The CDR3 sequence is CASSRRARGADTQYF. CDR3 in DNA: TGTGCCAGTAGTCGTAGAGCTCGGGGGGCAGATACGCAGTATTTT. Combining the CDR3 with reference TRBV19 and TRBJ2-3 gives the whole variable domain DGGITQSPKYLFRKEGQNVTLSCEQNLNHDAMYWYRQDPGQGLRLIYYSQIVNDFQKGDIAEGYSVSREKKESFPLTVTSAQKNPTAFYLCASSRRARGADTQYFGPGTRLTVL.